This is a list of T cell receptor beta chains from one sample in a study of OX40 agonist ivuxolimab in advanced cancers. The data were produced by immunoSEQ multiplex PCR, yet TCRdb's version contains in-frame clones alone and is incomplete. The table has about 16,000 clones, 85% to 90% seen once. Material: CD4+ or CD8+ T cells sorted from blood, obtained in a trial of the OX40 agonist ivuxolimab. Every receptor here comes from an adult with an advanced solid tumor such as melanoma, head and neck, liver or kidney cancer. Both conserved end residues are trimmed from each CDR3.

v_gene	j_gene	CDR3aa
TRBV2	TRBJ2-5	ASSREETQY
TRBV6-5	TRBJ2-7	ASSAQGCRFYEQY
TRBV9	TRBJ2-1	ASSVGVAGGHNEQF
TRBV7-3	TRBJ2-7	ASSPTAGTYEQY
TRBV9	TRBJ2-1	ASSVVSGRADEQF
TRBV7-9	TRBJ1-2	ASSLVQGRYGYT
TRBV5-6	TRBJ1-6	ASGRRGATYNSPLH
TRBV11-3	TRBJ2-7	ASSLTGTAGEQY
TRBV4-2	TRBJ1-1	ASSHPLGNTEAF
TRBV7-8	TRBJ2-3	ASSPRRRETDTQY
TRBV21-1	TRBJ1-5	ATDRQGDQPQH
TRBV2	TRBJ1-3	ASSSASGNTIY
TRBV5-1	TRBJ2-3	ASSLKTSTPTDTQY
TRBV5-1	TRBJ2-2	ASSSLAGDTGELF
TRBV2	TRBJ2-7	ASSEMNRYYEQY
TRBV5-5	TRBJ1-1	ASSLWVNTEAF
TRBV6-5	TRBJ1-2	ASSYSRGGADGYT
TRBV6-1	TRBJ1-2	ASSEFDRTLGHT
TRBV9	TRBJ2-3	ASSARLAGGPDTQY
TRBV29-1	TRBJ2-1	SIQGGFNEQF
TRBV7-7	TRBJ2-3	ASSFGWRDTQY
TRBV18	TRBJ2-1	ASSLGPSSYNEQF
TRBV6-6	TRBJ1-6	ATRQGNSPLH
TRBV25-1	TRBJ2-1	ASSEPWGVTGEQF
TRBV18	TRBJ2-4	ASSPTDYNIAKNIQY
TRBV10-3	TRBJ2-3	AISYGRDDTQY
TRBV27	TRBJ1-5	ASSFQGRSNQPQH
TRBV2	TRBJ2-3	ASTIGKLAGTDTQY